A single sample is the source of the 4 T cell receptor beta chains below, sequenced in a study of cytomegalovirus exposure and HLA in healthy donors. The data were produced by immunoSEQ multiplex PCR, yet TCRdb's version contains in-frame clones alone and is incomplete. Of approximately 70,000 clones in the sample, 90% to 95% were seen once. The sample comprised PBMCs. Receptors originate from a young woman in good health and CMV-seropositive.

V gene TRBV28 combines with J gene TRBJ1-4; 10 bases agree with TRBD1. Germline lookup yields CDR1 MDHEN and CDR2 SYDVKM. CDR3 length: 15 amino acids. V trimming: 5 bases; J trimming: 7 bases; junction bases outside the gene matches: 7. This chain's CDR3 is CASSITGTGVEKLFF. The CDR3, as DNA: TGTGCCAGCAGTATAACCGGGACAGGGGTTGAAAAACTGTTTTTT.

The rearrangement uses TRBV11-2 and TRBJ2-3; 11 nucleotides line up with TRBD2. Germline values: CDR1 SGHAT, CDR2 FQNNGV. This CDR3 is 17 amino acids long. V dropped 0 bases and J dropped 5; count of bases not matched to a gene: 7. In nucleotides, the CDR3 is TGTGCCAGCAGCTTAGATCCCACTAGCGGGGGCAGAGATACGCAGTATTTT. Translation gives CASSLDPTSGGRDTQYF. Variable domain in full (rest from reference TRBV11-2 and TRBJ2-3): EAGVAQSPRYKIIEKRQSVAFWCNPISGHATLYWYQQILGQGPKLLIQFQNNGVVDDSQLPKDRFSAERLKGVDSTLKIQPAKLEDSAVYLCASSLDPTSGGRDTQYFGPGTRLTVL.

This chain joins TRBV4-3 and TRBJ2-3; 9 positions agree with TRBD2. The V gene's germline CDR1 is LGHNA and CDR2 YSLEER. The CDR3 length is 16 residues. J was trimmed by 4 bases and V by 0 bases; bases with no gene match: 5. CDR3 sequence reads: CASSQDRREGADTQYF. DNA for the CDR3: TGCGCCAGCAGCCAAGATCGGCGGGAGGGGGCAGATACGCAGTATTTT.

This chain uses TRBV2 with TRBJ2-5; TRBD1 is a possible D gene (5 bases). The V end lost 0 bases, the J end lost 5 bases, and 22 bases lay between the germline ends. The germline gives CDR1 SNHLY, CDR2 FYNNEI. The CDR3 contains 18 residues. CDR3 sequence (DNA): TGTGCCAGCAGTGAAGCGCTTCCGTTAGACAGAAAGAAGGAGACCCAGTACTTC. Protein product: CASSEALPLDRKKETQYF.